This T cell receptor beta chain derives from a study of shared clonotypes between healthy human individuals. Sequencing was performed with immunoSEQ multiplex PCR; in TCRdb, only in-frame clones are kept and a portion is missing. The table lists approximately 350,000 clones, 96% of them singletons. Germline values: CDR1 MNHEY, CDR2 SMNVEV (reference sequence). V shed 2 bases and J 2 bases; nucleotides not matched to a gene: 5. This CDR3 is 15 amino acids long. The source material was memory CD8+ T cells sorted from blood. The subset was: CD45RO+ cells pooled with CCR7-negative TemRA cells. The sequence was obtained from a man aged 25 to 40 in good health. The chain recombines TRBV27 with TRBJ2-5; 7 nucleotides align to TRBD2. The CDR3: CASSLRTSRQETQYF. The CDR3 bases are TGTGCCAGCAGTTTAAGGACTAGTCGGCAAGAGACCCAGTACTTC.